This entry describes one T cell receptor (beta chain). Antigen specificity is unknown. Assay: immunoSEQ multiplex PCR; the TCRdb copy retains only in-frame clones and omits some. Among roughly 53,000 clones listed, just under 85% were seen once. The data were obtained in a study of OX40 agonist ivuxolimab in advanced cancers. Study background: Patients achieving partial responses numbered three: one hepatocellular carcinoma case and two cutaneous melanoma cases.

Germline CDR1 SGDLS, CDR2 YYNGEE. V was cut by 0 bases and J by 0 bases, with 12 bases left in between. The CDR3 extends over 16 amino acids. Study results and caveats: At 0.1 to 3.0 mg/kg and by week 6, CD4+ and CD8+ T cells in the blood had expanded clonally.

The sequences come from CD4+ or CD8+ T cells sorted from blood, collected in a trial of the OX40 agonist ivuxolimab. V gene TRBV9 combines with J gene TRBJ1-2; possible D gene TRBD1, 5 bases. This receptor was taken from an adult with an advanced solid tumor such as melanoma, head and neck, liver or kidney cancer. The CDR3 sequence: CASSVGNTGSNYGYTF. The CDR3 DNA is TGTGCCAGCAGCGTAGGAAACACAGGATCTAACTATGGCTACACCTTC.